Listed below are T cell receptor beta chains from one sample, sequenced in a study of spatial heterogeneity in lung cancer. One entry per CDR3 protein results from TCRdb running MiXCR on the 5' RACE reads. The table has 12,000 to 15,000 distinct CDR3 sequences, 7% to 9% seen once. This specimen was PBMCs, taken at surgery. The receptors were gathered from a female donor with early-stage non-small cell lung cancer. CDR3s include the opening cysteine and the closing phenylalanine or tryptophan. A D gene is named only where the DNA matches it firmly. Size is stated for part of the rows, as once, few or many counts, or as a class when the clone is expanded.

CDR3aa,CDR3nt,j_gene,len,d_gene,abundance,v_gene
CSAPSGTSGREQYF,TGCAGTGCTCCCTCCGGGACTAGCGGGAGAGAGCAGTACTTC,TRBJ2-7,14,TRBD2,many,TRBV20-1
CASINSPTSGSNTGELFF,TGTGCCAGTATTAATAGCCCCACTAGCGGGAGTAACACCGGGGAGCTGTTTTTT,TRBJ2-2,18,TRBD2,NA,TRBV19
CASSLRSGRRSGANVLTF,TGTGCCAGCAGCTTAAGGTCGGGCCGCCGCTCTGGGGCCAACGTCCTGACTTTC,TRBJ2-6,18,NA,few,TRBV7-2
CASSQRGSPTDTQYF,TGCGCCAGCAGCCAACGGGGGTCTCCCACAGATACGCAGTATTTT,TRBJ2-3,15,NA,many,TRBV4-3
CASSSPGLAGVEQFF,TGTGCCAGCAGTTCTCCGGGACTAGCGGGCGTAGAGCAGTTCTTC,TRBJ2-1,15,TRBD2,many,TRBV28
CASSFGETQYF,TGCGCCAGCAGCTTCGGGGAGACCCAGTACTTC,TRBJ2-5,11,NA,many,TRBV5-1
CASSEGLAGLMKTQYF,TGTGCCAGCAGCGAGGGACTAGCGGGATTAATGAAGACGCAGTATTTT,TRBJ2-3,16,TRBD2,few,TRBV11-2
CASKVRGVENEQFF,TGTGCCAGCAAGGTTAGGGGAGTGGAGAATGAGCAGTTCTTC,TRBJ2-1,14,NA,NA,TRBV2
CSVQQGGGYEQYF,TGCAGCGTGCAGCAGGGGGGCGGCTACGAGCAGTACTTC,TRBJ2-7,13,NA,many,TRBV29-1
CASSLVANTEAFF,TGTGCCAGCAGCTTAGTGGCGAACACTGAAGCTTTCTTT,TRBJ1-1,13,NA,NA,TRBV7-2
CASSTGEDGDTQYF,TGCGCCAGCAGCACAGGGGAGGATGGGGATACGCAGTATTTT,TRBJ2-3,14,NA,many,TRBV5-1
CASSRGQLQETQYF,TGTGCCAGCAGCCGGGGACAACTCCAAGAGACCCAGTACTTC,TRBJ2-5,14,NA,many,TRBV11-2
CSVGTGSNEKLFF,TGCAGCGTTGGGACAGGGAGCAATGAAAAACTGTTTTTT,TRBJ1-4,13,TRBD1,many,TRBV29-1
CSAREAGTDVYEQYF,TGCAGTGCTAGAGAAGCCGGGACCGACGTATACGAGCAGTACTTC,TRBJ2-7,15,NA,medium-sized,TRBV20-1
CASTPEGSGTNTGELFF,TGTGCCAGCACCCCCGAGGGTAGCGGGACGAACACCGGGGAGCTGTTTTTT,TRBJ2-2,17,TRBD2,many,TRBV12-3/TRBV12-4
CASSAGFPGELFF,TGTGCCAGCAGCGCCGGCTTCCCCGGGGAGCTGTTTTTT,TRBJ2-2,13,NA,many,TRBV12-3/TRBV12-4
CASSFMAGGGPQETQYF,TGTGCCAGCAGTTTCATGGCTGGCGGAGGGCCCCAAGAGACCCAGTACTTC,TRBJ2-5,17,NA,many,TRBV27
CASSYLGGQPQHF,TGTGCCAGCAGTTACTTAGGGGGTCAGCCCCAGCATTTT,TRBJ1-5,13,NA,many,TRBV6-5
CASSPPGGKNTEAFF,TGTGCCAGCTCTCCTCCCGGCGGGAAGAACACTGAAGCTTTCTTT,TRBJ1-1,15,NA,NA,TRBV18
CASSYRTVFYEQYF,TGTGCCAGCAGTTACAGGACGGTTTTCTACGAGCAGTACTTC,TRBJ2-7,14,NA,many,TRBV6-2/TRBV6-3
CASSLGVDRGEQYF,TGTGCCAGCAGCTTAGGAGTAGATCGGGGCGAGCAGTACTTC,TRBJ2-7,14,NA,many,TRBV11-3
CASSYGQGNSPLHF,TGTGCCAGCAGTTATGGACAGGGTAATTCACCCCTCCACTTT,TRBJ1-6,14,TRBD1,many,TRBV28
CASSLSPSGAASTDTQYF,TGCGCCAGCAGCTTGTCCCCTAGCGGGGCAGCTAGCACAGATACGCAGTATTTT,TRBJ2-3,18,TRBD2,many,TRBV5-1
CASSLAGANTEAFF,TGTGCCAGCAGCTTAGCGGGGGCCAACACTGAAGCTTTCTTT,TRBJ1-1,14,NA,many,TRBV11-2
CASRLALLKDRVRNEQFF,TGTGCAAGTCGCTTAGCGCTTTTAAAGGACAGGGTGAGGAATGAGCAGTTCTTC,TRBJ2-1,18,NA,many,TRBV12-2
CASSLRQGNQPQHF,TGTGCCAGCAGTTTAAGGCAGGGGAATCAGCCCCAGCATTTT,TRBJ1-5,14,NA,NA,TRBV12-3/TRBV12-4
CASSGRMTSGGNEQFF,TGTGCCAGCAGCGGGCGCATGACTAGCGGGGGGAATGAGCAGTTCTTC,TRBJ2-1,16,TRBD2,many,TRBV7-6
CASSYSGGATDTQYF,TGTGCCAGCAGTTACTCGGGGGGGGCCACAGATACGCAGTATTTT,TRBJ2-3,15,NA,NA,TRBV6-5
CAWKMERGAYGYTF,TGTGCCTGGAAGATGGAAAGAGGGGCCTATGGCTACACCTTC,TRBJ1-2,14,NA,NA,TRBV30
CASSLGLNSEQFF,TGTGCCAGCAGCCTGGGACTTAATAGTGAGCAGTTCTTC,TRBJ2-1,13,NA,NA,TRBV11-1
CSVVIGGRNTIYF,TGCAGCGTTGTGATAGGGGGTAGAAACACCATATATTTT,TRBJ1-3,13,NA,many,TRBV29-1
CASSEAPSTSTDTQYF,TGTGCCAGCAGTGAAGCACCGTCGACTAGCACAGATACGCAGTATTTT,TRBJ2-3,16,NA,many,TRBV2
CASTPGNTGTSGYEQYF,TGTGCCAGCACCCCCGGTAATACAGGGACTAGCGGATACGAGCAGTACTTC,TRBJ2-7,17,TRBD2,NA,TRBV6-5
CASGLAANTGELFF,TGCGCCAGCGGGCTAGCGGCGAACACCGGGGAGCTGTTTTTT,TRBJ2-2,14,TRBD2,many,TRBV5-1
CASRATGTYEQYF,TGTGCCAGCAGGGCGACAGGAACGTACGAGCAGTACTTC,TRBJ2-7,13,NA,many,TRBV6-5
CASSRIFGTANSGANVLTF,TGCGCCAGCAGTAGGATTTTCGGGACAGCAAACTCTGGGGCCAACGTCCTGACTTTC,TRBJ2-6,19,TRBD1,many,TRBV10-2
CASSQREGVEAFF,TGTGCCAGCAGCCAAAGGGAAGGGGTTGAAGCTTTCTTT,TRBJ1-1,13,NA,many,TRBV3-1
CASNQEPQAQYF,TGTGCCAGTAATCAAGAACCCCAGGCGCAGTATTTT,TRBJ2-3,12,NA,NA,TRBV19
CATSDSHNEQFF,TGTGCCACCAGTGATTCCCACAATGAGCAGTTCTTC,TRBJ2-1,12,NA,few,TRBV24-1
CASRLGQGYGYTF,TGTGCCAGCAGACTTGGACAGGGCTATGGCTACACCTTC,TRBJ1-2,13,TRBD1,few,TRBV6-6
CASSRRSTSGRDEQFF,TGTGCCAGCAGCCGGAGAAGTACTAGCGGGAGGGATGAGCAGTTCTTC,TRBJ2-1,16,TRBD2,NA,TRBV28
CASSGLGETQYF,TGTGCCAGTAGTGGCTTGGGAGAGACCCAGTACTTC,TRBJ2-5,12,NA,medium-sized,TRBV19
CASSSSGLAGYNEQFF,TGCGCCAGCAGCTCATCGGGACTAGCGGGTTACAATGAGCAGTTCTTC,TRBJ2-1,16,TRBD2,many,TRBV5-1
CAISDAGSQETQYF,TGTGCCATCAGTGATGCGGGAAGTCAAGAGACCCAGTACTTC,TRBJ2-5,14,NA,NA,TRBV10-3
CSVVPPIGRARTDTQYF,TGCAGCGTTGTCCCCCCTATCGGTCGAGCCCGCACAGATACGCAGTATTTT,TRBJ2-3,17,NA,many,TRBV29-1
CATIDRLNEKLFF,TGTGCCACCATCGACAGATTGAATGAAAAACTGTTTTTT,TRBJ1-4,13,NA,NA,TRBV19
CASTQDRLNSPLHF,TGTGCCAGCACTCAGGACAGGCTTAATTCACCCCTCCACTTT,TRBJ1-6,14,TRBD1,many,TRBV6-5
CSATSGTTDTQYF,TGCAGTGCTACTAGCGGAACCACAGATACGCAGTATTTT,TRBJ2-3,13,TRBD2,medium-sized,TRBV20-1
CSVDGEGGEQFF,TGCAGCGTTGACGGCGAGGGCGGTGAGCAGTTCTTC,TRBJ2-1,12,NA,few,TRBV29-1
CASSYPSGGENEQFF,TGTGCCAGCAGTTACCCCAGCGGCGGGGAGAATGAGCAGTTCTTC,TRBJ2-1,15,NA,many,TRBV6-6
CSARANTGELFF,TGCAGTGCTAGAGCGAACACCGGGGAGCTGTTTTTT,TRBJ2-2,12,NA,many,TRBV20-1
CASSSQGRETQYF,TGCGCCAGCAGCTCTCAGGGGAGGGAGACCCAGTACTTC,TRBJ2-5,13,NA,many,TRBV5-1
CASSLTRLDTGELFF,TGTGCCAGCAGCTTAACTAGACTCGACACCGGGGAGCTGTTTTTT,TRBJ2-2,15,NA,many,TRBV11-2